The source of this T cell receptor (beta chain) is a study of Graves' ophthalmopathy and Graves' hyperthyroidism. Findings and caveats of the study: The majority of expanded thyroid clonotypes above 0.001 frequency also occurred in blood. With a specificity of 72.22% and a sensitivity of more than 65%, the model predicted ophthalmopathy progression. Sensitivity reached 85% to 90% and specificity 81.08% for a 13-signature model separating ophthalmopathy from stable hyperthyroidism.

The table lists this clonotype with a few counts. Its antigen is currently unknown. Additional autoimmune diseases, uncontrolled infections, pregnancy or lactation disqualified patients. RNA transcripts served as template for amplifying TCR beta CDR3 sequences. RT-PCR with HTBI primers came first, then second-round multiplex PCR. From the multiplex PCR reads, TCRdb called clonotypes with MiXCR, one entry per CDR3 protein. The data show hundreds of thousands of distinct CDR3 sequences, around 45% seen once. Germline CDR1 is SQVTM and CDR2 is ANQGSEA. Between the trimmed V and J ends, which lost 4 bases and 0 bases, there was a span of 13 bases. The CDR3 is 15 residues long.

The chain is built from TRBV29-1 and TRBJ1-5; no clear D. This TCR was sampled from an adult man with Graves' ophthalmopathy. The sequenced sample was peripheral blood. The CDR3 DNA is TGCAGCGTTGGAGGGCGGGCGGGTAGCAATCAGCCCCAGCATTTT. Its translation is CSVGGRAGSNQPQHF. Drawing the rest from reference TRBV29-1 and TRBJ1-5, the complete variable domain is SAVISQKPSRDICQRGTSLTIQCQVDSQVTMMFWYRQQPGQSLTLIATANQGSEATYESGFVIDKFPISRPNLTFSTLTVSNMSPEDSSIYLCSVGGRAGSNQPQHFGDGTRLSIL.